The entry below gives a single T cell receptor beta chain sequence along with its context. Its antigen is undetermined. Looked up from germline, CDR1 is SGHDT and CDR2 is YYEEEE. Germline trimming cut 7 bases from V and 5 bases from J; bases unmatched to any gene: 8. This CDR3 region has 14 residues. The data were obtained in a study of T cell responses to AZD1222 COVID-19 vaccine. General observations from the study: Only a handful of AZD1222 recipients, roughly 6 in all, had baseline seropositivity. After the peak T cell response, and only then, were repertoires sampled. Close to half of spike-specific TCRs reportedly recognize unmutated variant regions. Spike-specific TCR breadth and depth grew following two AZD1222 doses.

Produced via immunoSEQ multiplex PCR; TCRdb's table is partial and in-frame only. The sample gives 200,000 to 300,000 clones, 80% to 95% of which show up once; about 0.5% is in the top ten. The V and J genes are TRBV5-6 and TRBJ2-2; 7 bases agree with TRBD1. The origin of this receptor is an adult in good health. The sequenced sample was peripheral blood, obtained on day 0 of AZD1222 vaccination. The DNA for the CDR3 is TGTGCCAGCGGACAGGTCGGCGAGACCGGGGAGCTGTTTTTT. This gives the protein CASGQVGETGELFF.